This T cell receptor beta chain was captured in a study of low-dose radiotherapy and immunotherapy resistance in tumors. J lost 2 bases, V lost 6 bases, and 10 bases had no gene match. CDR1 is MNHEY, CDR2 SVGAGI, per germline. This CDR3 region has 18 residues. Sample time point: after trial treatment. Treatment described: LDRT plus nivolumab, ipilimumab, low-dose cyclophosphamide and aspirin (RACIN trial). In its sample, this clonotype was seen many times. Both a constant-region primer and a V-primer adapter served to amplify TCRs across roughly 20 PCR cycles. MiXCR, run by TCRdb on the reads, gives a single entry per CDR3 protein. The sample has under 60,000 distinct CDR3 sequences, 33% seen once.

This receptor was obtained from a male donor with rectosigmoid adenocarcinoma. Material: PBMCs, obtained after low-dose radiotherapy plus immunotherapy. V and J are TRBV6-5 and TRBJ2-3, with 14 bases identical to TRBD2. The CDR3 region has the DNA TGTGCCAGCAGACCGACTAGCGGGAGGGCCTACCACACAGATACGCAGTATTTT. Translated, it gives CASRPTSGRAYHTDTQYF.